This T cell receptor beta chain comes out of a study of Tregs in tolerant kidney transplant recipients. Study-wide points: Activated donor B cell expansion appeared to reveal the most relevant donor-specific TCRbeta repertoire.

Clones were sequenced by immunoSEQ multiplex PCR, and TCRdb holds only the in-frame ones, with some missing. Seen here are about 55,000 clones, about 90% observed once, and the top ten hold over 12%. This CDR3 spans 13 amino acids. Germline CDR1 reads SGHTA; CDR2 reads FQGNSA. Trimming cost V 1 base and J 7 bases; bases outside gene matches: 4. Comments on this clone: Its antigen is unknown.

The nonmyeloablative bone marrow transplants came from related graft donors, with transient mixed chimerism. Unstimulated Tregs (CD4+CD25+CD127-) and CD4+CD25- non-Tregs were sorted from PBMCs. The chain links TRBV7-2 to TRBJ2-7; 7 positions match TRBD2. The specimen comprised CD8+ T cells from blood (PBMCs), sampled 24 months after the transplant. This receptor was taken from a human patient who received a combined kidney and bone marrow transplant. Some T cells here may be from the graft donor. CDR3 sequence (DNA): TGTGCCAGCAGCTTAGGGGCGGGAGTGGAGCAGTACTTC. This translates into CASSLGAGVEQYF.